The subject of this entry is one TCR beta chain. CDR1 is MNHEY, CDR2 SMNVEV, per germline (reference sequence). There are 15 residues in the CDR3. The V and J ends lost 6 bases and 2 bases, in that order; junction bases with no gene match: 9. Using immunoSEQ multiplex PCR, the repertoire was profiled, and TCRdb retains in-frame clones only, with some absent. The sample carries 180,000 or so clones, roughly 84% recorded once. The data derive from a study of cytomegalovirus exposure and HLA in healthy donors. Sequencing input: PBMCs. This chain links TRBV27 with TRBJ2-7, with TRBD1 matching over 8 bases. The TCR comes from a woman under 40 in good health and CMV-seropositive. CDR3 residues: CASSPRTGHPYEQYF. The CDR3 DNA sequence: TGTGCCAGCAGCCCCAGGACAGGGCACCCCTACGAGCAGTACTTC.